The present entry profiles one TCR beta chain with its context. Its recognized antigen is unknown. Base-call qualities are not available, and no considerably larger clone is one nucleotide away. CDR1 and CDR2 are read off the germline V gene as KGHSH and LQKENI. The junction carries 10 bases between V and J, which are trimmed by 6 bases and 5 bases respectively. The CDR3 runs 12 residues from the cysteine to the phenylalanine. Here the CDR3 DNA is all that survives: 36 bases in frame from base 1. The library was obtained by the immunoSEQ multiplex PCR assay. The multiplex PCR relied on a mix of 60 forward primers for TCR Vbeta segments and 13 reverse primers for TCR Jbeta segments. A multiplex PCR assay on genomic DNA amplified the CDR3 region of rearranged TCR beta genes. On the Illumina HiSeq System, the amplified TCR beta libraries were sequenced as 87-base-pair reads. As for how the authors treated the data: A later analysis counted about 80 million unique TCR beta chains across the 550 to 750 repertoires, and 10 million to 11 million of these chains were shared by at least two donors. To remove PCR and sequencing errors, raw reads were error-corrected and collapsed into unique sequences using a nearest-neighbor algorithm that merged closely related sequences. To assign V, D and J gene segments, CDR3 sequences were aligned to IMGT reference sequences. For a sequence to be retained, a match of at least six nucleotides was required to both a V gene segment and a J gene segment. A rearrangement counted as productive if the CDR3 had no stop codons and remained in frame with V and J, and every other rearrangement counted as non-productive. CDR3 was defined by IMGT convention, running from the second conserved V-encoded cysteine to the conserved J-encoded phenylalanine. In an earlier analysis of approximately 500 of the donors, sequences lacking an unambiguous match to a single V gene segment were excluded. In an earlier analysis of about 590 of the donors, a V segment was called functional when productive rearrangements were above 56.7%, and segregating when the standard deviation between donors exceeded 5%. A statistical classification framework was built for diagnosing cytomegalovirus status from the catalog of TCR beta chain sequences. V and J gene assignment, in a later analysis, came from comparing TCR nucleotide sequences with IMGT/GENE-DB human TR gene sequences. A later analysis assigned CDR3 sequences and most-parsimonious VDJ recombination scenarios with the TCRdist pipeline. In a later analysis, each TCR beta chain was defined by its CDR3 amino acid sequence together with its V-gene family, and reads without a unique V-gene family were excluded. In a later analysis, 450 to 600 highly shared, low-generation-probability nucleotide sequences were removed to address suspected cross-contamination and a sequencing artifact. In a later analysis, a clonal expansion index for each public chain was calculated from normalized within-repertoire ranks of inferred template counts. In a later analysis, generation probabilities were computed using a VDJ recombination model fitted to out-of-frame rearrangements, and the results were checked against IGoR. Hypergeometric tests were used in a later analysis to score TCR-TCR, TCR-HLA and TCR-CMV co-occurrence, with a repertoire-size bias correction applied to the TCR pairs. In a later analysis, false discovery rates were estimated by permuting HLA or CMV assignments 20 times. A later analysis grouped co-occurring TCRs with DBSCAN, adding TCRdist sequence similarity when clustering within HLA-allele-positive subsets. Co-occurrence clustering excluded repertoires with fewer than 30,000 or more than 120,000 public chains, plus five with anomalous nucleotide sharing. In TCRdb, the immuneACCESS table is reduced to in-frame sequences with V and J assigned. These tables do not hold every clone; where another copy was compared, an unresolved V gene accounts for under half, and the others remain unexplained. The V and J calls and clone size come from that table; D and trimming were worked out from the DNA. This sample is represented by approximately 120,000 clones; 60% to 85% of them were singletons. The biggest ten clones account for 0.95% to 1.5% of the sample.

This entry belongs to a study of cytomegalovirus exposure and HLA in healthy donors (dated by TCRdb to 2016 to 2017). Background on the whole study: An earlier analysis of roughly 610 of the donors reported approximately 300 Gb of sequence data and 117 million unique TCR beta sequences obtained from 150 million to 200 million T cells. An early release that covered about 600 HLA-typed donors contained around 300 gigabases of sequencing data and about 93 million unique TCR sequences. The genetic ancestry cluster associated with self-reported Caucasian donors included approximately 85% of the roughly 400 genotyped donors. The aim of the study was to test whether cataloging public T cell receptors could identify signatures of past pathogen exposure. The study used immunosequencing to profile the T cell repertoires of under 700 subjects and linked those repertoires to cytomegalovirus serostatus. In addition to the first cohort of hundreds of subjects, a separate validation cohort of about 120 different subjects was used. The study combined high-throughput TCR immunosequencing, statistical association of individual TCRs with disease status, and machine learning to predict cytomegalovirus infection status. To study patterns of TCR occurrence, a later analysis re-analyzed previously published TCR beta repertoires from 600 to 750 donors and added high-resolution HLA genotyping. In the later analysis, no new phenotypic data were used to find candidate immune exposures; instead, reliance was placed on TCR beta sequences and their occurrence across donors. In an earlier analysis of around 540 of the donors, high-throughput TCR beta sequencing was used to judge whether each TCR beta V gene segment behaved as functional or pseudogenic. Donor age, sex, ethnicity and CMV serostatus were compiled alongside the repertoire data. Genome-wide SNP genotypes for about 65% of the roughly 670 donors were used in a later genetic analysis, which treated that subset as a discovery cohort. All discovery cohort repertoires had been generated using a single sequencing platform. Class I and class II HLA loci were covered by the typing at four-digit resolution. Typing coverage varied by locus: about 620-630 donors for A, B, C, DRB1 and DQB1; more than 500 for DQA1; more than 600 for DPA1; more than 450 for DPB1. Five DR-DQ haplotypes were treated as single units for association and clustering because of strong linkage in the cohort. On average, roughly 240,000 unique TCR beta nucleotide sequences were sequenced per donor among more than 350 genotyped donors of the cohort, with roughly 18% of those sequences being non-productive.

The cohort comprised 670 or so healthy bone marrow donors. At the time of sampling, every cohort member was nominally healthy, though immune exposures that went unrecorded were likely present. The donor was CMV seronegative and was included in the group of a few hundred seronegative cohort members. A peripheral blood sample was provided by each donor, and peripheral blood mononuclear cells were used for TCR beta sequencing. The Qiagen DNeasy Blood Extraction Kit was used to extract genomic DNA from the blood cell samples. General findings and caveats noted by the study authors: Because some donors lacked HLA typing at each locus, the association tests relied only on the typed subset. A later genetic analysis associated a missense DCLRE1C variant with V-gene and J-gene trimming of TCR beta chains, and an independent cohort replicated the association. Sequencing depth was assumed to be roughly uniform across donors in the presence/absence analyses, though that assumption may not hold. A later analysis found that most CMV-associated TCR beta chains appeared HLA-restricted, with HLA associations seemingly driven largely by CMV exposure. Only TCR beta chains were sequenced in this cohort, and the absence of alpha or paired-chain data limited detectable features. In an earlier analysis of 500 to 650 of the donors, most TCR beta V segments appeared in productive rearrangements about 90% or about 30% of the time, broadly matching IMGT annotations. Because the 87-base-pair reads could not distinguish some IMGT-functional V segments, including TRBV6-2 and TRBV6-3, those segments were excluded. In vitro tests confirmed that three of the cytomegalovirus-associated TCR beta chains recognize cytomegalovirus antigens. The authors suggested that the approach could potentially be extended to other disease states and immunological phenotypes. In a later analysis, the rate of TCR association differed among HLA loci, with DRB1 alleles having the most associated TCRs and HLA-C alleles having the fewest. At a false discovery rate of 0.05, a later analysis linked fewer than 20,000 TCR beta sequences to specific HLA alleles. Correlated functional status among segregating V segments might be attributable to linkage disequilibrium, but an unknown experimental factor could not be ruled out. Compared with equally common non-associated chains, HLA-associated TCR beta chains in a later analysis were more clonally expanded and had lower generation probabilities. The only immune exposure information available for the cohort was CMV serostatus. According to a later genetic analysis, donors in an Asian-associated ancestry cluster had fewer N-insertions in productive TCRs than the roughly 700-donor mean. Assigning TCR associations to individual alleles was difficult when HLA alleles, especially DR and DQ, strongly co-occurred. The classifier was reported to diagnose cytomegalovirus status with high specificity and sensitivity in both the original cohort and the validation cohort. About 15 rarely observed V segments, including chromosome 9 orphons, were excluded from the earlier analysis of approximately 600 of the donors because counts were too low. A further reported finding was that TCR beta sequences accurately predicted the HLA-A and HLA-B alleles for most subjects in the first cohort. A total of 150 or so TCR beta chains were listed by the study as associated with cytomegalovirus. Several of the top co-occurrence clusters appeared to be linked to parvovirus B19, influenza, CMV and Epstein-Barr virus, according to a later analysis. Most TCR sequences were seen in very few donors, while some public TCRs were found in many individuals. A group of highly shared sequence variants was considered likely to be a technical artifact of the sequencing pipeline.

The TCR originated in a female donor in good health and CMV-seronegative. Material: PBMCs. The chain is assembled from TRBV18 and TRBJ1-2; TRBD1 is a possible D gene, resting on 5 matching bases. The CDR3 region has the sequence CASSEGVYGYTF. Read as DNA, the sequence is TGTGCCAGCTCGGAAGGGGTTTATGGCTACACCTTC.